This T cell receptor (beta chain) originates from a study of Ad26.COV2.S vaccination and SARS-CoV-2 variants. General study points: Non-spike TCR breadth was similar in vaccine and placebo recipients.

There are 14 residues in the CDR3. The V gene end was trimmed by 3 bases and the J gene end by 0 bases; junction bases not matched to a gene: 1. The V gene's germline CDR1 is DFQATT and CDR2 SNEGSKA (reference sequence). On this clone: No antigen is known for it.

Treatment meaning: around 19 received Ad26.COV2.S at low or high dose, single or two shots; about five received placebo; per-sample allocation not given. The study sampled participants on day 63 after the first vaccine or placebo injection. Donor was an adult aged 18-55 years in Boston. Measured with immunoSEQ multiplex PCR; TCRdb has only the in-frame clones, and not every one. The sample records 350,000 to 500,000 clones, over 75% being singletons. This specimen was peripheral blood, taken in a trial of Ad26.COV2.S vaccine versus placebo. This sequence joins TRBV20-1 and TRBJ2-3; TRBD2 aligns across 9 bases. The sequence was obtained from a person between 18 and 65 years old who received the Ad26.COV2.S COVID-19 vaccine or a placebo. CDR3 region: CSASSGGSTDTQYF. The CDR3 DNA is TGCAGTGCTAGTAGCGGGGGAAGCACAGATACGCAGTATTTT.